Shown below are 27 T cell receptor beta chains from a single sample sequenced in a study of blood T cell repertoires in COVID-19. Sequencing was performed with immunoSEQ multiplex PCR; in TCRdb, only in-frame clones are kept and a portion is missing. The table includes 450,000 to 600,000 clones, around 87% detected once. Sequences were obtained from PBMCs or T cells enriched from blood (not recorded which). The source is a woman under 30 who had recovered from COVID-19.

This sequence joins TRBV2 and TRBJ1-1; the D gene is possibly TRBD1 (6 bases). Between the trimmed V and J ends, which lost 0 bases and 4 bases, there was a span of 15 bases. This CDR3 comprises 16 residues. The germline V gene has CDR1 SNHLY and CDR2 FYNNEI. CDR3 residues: CASSEANTGKATEAFF. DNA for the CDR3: TGTGCCAGCAGTGAAGCTAACACAGGGAAGGCCACTGAAGCTTTCTTT.

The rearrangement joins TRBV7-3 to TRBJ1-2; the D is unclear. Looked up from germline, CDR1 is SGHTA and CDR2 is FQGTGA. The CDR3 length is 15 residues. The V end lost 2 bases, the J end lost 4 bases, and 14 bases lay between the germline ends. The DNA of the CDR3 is TGTGCCAGCAGCTTATCGCCTGGGCAAATCTATGGCTACACCTTC. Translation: CASSLSPGQIYGYTF.

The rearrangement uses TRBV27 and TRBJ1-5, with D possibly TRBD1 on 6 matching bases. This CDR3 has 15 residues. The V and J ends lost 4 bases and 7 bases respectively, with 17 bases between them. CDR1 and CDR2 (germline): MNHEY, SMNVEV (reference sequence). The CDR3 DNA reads TGTGCCAGCAGTTCGGGCAGGGGAGGGGAACAGCCCCAGCATTTT. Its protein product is CASSSGRGGEQPQHF.

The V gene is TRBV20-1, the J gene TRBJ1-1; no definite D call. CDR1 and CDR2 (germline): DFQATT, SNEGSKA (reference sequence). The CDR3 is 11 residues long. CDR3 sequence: CRGREDTEAFF. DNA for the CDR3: TGCAGAGGGCGGGAGGACACTGAAGCTTTCTTT.

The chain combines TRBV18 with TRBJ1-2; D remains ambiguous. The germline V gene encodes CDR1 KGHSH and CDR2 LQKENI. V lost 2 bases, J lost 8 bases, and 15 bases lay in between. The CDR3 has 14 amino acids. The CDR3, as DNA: TGTGCCAGCTCACCAGGCTGGACTGTGGGGGGCTACACCTTC. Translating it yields CASSPGWTVGGYTF.

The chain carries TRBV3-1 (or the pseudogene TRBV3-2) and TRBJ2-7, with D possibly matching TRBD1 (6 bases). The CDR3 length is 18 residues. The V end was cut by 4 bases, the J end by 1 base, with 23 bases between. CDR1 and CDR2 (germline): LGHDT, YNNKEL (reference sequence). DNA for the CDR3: TGTGCCAGCAGCCTATCAGTAAGGGGGAGAGTAGGGTCCTACGAGCAGTACTTC. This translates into CASSLSVRGRVGSYEQYF.

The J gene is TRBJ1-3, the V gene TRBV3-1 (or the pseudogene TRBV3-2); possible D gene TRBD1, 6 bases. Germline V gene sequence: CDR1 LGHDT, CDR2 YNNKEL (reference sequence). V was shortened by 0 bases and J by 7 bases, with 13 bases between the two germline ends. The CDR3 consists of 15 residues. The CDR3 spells CASSQDGGHWNTIYF. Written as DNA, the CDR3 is TGTGCCAGCAGCCAAGATGGGGGACATTGGAACACCATATATTTT.

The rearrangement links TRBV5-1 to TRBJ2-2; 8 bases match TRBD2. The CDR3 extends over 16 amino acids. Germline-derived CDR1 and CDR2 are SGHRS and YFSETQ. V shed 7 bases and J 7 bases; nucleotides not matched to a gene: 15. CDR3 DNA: TGCGCCAGCTCGGGCAATCCGCTGCGGGGGGACGGGGAGCTGTTTTTT. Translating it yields CASSGNPLRGDGELFF.

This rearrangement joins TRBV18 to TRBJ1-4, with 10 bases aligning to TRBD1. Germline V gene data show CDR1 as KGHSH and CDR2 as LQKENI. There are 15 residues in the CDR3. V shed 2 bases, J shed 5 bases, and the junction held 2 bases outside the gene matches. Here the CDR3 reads CASSPEDRGNEKLFF. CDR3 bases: TGTGCCAGCTCACCAGAGGACAGGGGGAATGAAAAACTGTTTTTT.

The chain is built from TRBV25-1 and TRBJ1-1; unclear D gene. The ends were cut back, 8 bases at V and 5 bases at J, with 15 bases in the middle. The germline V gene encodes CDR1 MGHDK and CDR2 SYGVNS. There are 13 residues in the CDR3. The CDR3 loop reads CASQAEGRTEAFF. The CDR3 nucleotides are TGTGCCAGCCAAGCGGAAGGAAGGACTGAAGCTTTCTTT.

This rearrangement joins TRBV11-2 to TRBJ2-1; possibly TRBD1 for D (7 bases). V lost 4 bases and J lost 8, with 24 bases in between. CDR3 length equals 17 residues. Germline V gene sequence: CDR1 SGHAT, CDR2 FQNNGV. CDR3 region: CASSWPEQGRGEDEQFF. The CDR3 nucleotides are TGTGCCAGCAGCTGGCCGGAACAGGGGCGGGGCGAGGATGAGCAGTTCTTC.

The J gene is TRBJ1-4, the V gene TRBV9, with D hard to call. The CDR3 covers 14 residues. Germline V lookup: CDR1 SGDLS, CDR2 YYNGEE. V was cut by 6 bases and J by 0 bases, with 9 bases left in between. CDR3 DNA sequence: TGTGCCAGCACCAGAGGCTCAACTAATGAAAAACTGTTTTTT. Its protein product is CASTRGSTNEKLFF.

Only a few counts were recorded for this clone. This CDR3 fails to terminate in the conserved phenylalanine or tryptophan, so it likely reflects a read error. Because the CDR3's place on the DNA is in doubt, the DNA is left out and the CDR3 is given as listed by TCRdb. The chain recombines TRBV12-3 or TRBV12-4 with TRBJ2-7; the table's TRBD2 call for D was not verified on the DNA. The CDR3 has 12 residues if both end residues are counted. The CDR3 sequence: CATSLAGAPREL.

CDR3 nucleotides: TGTGCCAGCAGGACAGGGGAGATGAACACCGGGGAGCTGTTTTTT. Translating it yields CASRTGEMNTGELFF. The chain combines TRBV6-5 with TRBJ2-2, with 8 bases lining up with TRBD1. Germline assignment: CDR1 MNHEY and CDR2 SVGAGI. The CDR3 is 15 residues long. Trimming removed 6 bases from V and 1 base from J; junction bases left unmatched: 4.

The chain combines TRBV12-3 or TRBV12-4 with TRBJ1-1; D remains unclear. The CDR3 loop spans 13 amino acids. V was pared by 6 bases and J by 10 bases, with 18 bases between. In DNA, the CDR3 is TGTGCCAGCAGCCCCCAGGTTAAGAGTGTAGCTTTCTTT. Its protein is CASSPQVKSVAFF.

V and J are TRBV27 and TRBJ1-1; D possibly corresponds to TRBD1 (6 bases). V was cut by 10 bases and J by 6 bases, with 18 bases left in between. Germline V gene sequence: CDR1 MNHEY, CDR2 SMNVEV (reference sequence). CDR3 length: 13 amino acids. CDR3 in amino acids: CATRLGGGPEAFF. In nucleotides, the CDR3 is TGTGCCACCAGATTGGGGGGGGGCCCTGAAGCTTTCTTT.

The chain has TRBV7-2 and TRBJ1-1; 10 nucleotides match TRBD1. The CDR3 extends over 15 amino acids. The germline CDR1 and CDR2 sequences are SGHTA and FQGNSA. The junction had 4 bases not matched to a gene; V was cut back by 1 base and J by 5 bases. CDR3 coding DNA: TGTGCCAGCAGCTTAGTCGGGACAGGGGAAACTGAAGCTTTCTTT. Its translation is CASSLVGTGETEAFF.

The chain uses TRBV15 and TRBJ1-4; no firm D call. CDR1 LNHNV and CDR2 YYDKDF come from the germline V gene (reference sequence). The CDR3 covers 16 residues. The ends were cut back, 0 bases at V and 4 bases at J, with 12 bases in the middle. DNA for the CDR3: TGTGCCACCAGCAGAGATCGCGTGATGCTTAATGAAAAACTGTTTTTT. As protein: CATSRDRVMLNEKLFF. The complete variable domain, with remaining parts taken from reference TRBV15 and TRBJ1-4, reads DAMVIQNPRYQVTQFGKPVTLSCSQTLNHNVMYWYQQKSSQAPKLLFHYYDKDFNNEADTPDNFQSRRPNTSFCFLDIRSPGLGDTAMYLCATSRDRVMLNEKLFFGSGTQLSVL.

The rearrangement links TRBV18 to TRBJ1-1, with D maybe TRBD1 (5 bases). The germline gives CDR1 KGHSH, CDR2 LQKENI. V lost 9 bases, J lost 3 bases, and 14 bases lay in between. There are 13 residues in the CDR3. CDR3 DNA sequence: TGTGCCAGTCGTCCAGGGTGGGACACTGAAGCTTTCTTT. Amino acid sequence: CASRPGWDTEAFF.

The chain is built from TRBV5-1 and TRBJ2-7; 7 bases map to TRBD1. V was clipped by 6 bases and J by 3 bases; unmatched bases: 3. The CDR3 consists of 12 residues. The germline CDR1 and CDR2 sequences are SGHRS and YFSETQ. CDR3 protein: CASNRDSYEQYF. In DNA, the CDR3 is TGCGCCAGCAACCGGGACAGCTACGAGCAGTACTTC.

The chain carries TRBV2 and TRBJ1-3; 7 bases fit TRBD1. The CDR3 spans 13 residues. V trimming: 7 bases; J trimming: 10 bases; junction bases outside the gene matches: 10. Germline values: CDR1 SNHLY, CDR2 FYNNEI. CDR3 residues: CASMSDREETIYF. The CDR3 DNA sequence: TGTGCCAGCATGAGCGACAGGGAAGAAACCATATATTTT. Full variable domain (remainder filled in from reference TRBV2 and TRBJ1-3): EPEVTQTPSHQVTQMGQEVILRCVPISNHLYFYWYRQILGQKVEFLVSFYNNEISEKSEIFDDQFSVERPDGSNFTLKIRSTKLEDSAMYFCASMSDREETIYFGEGSWLTVV.

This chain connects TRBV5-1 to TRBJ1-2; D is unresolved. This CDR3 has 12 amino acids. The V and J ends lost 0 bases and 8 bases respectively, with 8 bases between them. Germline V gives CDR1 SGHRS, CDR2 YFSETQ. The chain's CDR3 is CASSLDYEGYTF. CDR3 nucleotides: TGCGCCAGCAGCTTGGACTATGAGGGCTACACCTTC.

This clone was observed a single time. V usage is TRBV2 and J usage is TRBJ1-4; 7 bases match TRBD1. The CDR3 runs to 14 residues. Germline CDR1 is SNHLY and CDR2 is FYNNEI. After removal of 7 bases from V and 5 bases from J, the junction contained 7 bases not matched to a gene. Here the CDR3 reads CASNSQGDNEKLFF. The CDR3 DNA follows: TGTGCCAGCAATTCCCAGGGGGACAATGAAAAACTGTTTTTT.

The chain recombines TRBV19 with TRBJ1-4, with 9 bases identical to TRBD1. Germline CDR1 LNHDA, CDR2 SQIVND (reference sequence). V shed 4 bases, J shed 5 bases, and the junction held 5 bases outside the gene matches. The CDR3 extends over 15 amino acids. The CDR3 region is CASSRTGVGNEKLFF. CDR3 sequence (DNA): TGTGCCAGTAGTAGGACAGGGGTAGGGAATGAAAAACTGTTTTTT.

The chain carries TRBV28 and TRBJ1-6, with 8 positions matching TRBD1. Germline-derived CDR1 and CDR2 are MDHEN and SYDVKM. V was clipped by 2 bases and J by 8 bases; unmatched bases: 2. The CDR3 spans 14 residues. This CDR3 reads CASSLVTGDSPLHF. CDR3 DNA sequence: TGTGCCAGCAGTTTAGTGACAGGGGATTCACCCCTCCACTTT.

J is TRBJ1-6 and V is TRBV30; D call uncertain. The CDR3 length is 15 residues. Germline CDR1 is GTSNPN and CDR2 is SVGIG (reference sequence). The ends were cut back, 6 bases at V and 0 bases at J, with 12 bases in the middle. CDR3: CACTPGSSYNSPLHF. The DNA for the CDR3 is TGTGCCTGCACACCCGGGAGCTCCTATAATTCACCCCTCCACTTT.

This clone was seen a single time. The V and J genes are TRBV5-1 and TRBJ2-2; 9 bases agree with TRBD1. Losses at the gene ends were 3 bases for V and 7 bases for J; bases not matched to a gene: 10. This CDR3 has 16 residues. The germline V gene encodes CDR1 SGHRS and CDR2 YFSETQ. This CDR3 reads CASSSGTGTVGGELFF. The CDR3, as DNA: TGCGCCAGCAGCTCTGGGACAGGGACGGTAGGCGGGGAGCTGTTTTTT.